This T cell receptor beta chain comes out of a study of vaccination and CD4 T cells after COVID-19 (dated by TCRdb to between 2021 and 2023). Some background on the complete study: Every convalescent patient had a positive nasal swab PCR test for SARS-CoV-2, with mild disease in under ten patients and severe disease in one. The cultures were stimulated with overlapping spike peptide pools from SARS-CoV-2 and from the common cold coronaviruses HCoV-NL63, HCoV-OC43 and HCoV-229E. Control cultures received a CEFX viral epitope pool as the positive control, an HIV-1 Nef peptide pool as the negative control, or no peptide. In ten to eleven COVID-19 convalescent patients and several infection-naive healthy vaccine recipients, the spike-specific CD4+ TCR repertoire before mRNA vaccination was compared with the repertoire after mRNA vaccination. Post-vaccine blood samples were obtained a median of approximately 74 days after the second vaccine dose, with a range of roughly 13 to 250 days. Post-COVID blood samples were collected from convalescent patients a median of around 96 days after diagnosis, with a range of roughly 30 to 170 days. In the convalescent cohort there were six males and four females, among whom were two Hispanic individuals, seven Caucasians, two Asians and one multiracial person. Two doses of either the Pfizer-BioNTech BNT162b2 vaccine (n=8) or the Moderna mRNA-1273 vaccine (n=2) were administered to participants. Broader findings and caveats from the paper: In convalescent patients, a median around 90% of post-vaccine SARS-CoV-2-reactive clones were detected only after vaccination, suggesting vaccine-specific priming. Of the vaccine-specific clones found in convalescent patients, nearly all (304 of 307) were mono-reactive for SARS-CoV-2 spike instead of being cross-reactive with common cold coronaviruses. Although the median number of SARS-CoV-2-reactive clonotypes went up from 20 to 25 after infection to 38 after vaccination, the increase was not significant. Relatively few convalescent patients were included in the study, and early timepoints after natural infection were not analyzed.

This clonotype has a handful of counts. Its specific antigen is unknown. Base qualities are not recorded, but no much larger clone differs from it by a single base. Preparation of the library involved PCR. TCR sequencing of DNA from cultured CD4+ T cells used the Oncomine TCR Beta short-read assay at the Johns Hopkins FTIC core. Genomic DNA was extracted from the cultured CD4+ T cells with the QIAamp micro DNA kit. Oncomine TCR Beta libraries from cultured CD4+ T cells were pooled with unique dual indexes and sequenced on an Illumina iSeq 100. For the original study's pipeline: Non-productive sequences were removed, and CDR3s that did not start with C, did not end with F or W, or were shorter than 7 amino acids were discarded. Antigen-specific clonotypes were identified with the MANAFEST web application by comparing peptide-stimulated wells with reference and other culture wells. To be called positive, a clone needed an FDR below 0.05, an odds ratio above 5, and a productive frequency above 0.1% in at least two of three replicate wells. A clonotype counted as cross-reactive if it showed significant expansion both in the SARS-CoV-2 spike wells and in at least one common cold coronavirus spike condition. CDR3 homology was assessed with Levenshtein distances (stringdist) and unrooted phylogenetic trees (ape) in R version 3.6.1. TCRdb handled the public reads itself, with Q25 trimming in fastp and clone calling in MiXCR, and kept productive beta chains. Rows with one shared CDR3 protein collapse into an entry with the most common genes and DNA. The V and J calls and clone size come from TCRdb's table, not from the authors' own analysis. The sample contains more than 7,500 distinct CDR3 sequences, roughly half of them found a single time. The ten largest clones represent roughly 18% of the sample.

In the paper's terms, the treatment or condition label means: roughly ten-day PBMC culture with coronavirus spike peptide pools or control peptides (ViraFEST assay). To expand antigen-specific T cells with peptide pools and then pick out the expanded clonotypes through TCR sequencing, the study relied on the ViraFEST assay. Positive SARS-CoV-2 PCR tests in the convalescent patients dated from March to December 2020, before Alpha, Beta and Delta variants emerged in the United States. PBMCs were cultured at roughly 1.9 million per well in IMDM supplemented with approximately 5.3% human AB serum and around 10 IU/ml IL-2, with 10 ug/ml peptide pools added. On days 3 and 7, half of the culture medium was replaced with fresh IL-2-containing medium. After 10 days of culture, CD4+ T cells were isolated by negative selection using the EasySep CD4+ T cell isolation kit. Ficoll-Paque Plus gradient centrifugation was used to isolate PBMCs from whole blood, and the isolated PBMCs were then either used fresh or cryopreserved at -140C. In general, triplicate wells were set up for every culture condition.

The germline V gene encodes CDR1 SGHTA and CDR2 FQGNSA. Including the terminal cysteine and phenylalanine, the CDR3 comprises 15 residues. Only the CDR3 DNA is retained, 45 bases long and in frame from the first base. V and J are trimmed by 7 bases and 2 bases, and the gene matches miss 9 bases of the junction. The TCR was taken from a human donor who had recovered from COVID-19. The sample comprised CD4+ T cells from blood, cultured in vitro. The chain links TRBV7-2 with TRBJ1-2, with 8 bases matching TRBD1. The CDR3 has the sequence CASTSYRTGNYGYTF. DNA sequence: TGTGCCAGCACCTCTTATAGGACAGGGAACTATGGCTACACCTTC.